Listed below are T cell receptor beta chains from one sample, sequenced in a study of T-cell memory formation after mild COVID-19. TCRdb reprocessed the 5' RACE reads via MiXCR and lists one record per CDR3 protein. The table includes about 540,000 distinct CDR3 sequences, around 21% detected once. Sequencing was done on a sample of PBMCs or a T cell subset sorted from them (not recorded which). The receptors here all came from an adult woman who had mild COVID-19 (a few samples of this study predate the infection). Cell type and time point are not known. CDR3s include the opening cysteine and the closing phenylalanine or tryptophan. D genes are given only for firm matches. Some rows have no size entry. The others give once, few or many, or a class for an expanded clone.

j_call v_call d_call clone_size cdr3_aa cdr3_nt
TRBJ2-1 TRBV5-1 . . CASSIINEQFF TGCGCCAGCAGCATTATCAATGAGCAGTTCTTC
TRBJ1-2 TRBV5-1 . . CASSLDPITVGSGYTF TGCGCCAGCAGCTTGGATCCGATTACAGTAGGCAGTGGCTACACCTTC
TRBJ2-7 TRBV7-2 TRBD1 . CASSRAGQGTYEQYF TGTGCCAGCAGCCGAGCCGGACAGGGAACCTACGAGCAGTACTTC
TRBJ2-7 TRBV21-1 . . CASSKEGGLHEQYF TGTGCCAGCAGCAAAGAGGGAGGGTTACACGAGCAGTACTTC
TRBJ2-7 TRBV25-1 . . CASSDHYEQYF TGTGCCAGCAGTGACCACTACGAGCAGTACTTC
TRBJ1-2 TRBV7-3 . . CASRILPVKSMADFGYTF TGTGCCAGCAGAATCCTCCCAGTTAAGTCTATGGCTGATTTTGGCTACACCTTC
TRBJ1-2 TRBV7-8 . few CASSSGTPLSYTF TGTGCCAGCAGCTCCGGGACTCCCCTATCCTACACCTTC
TRBJ1-1 TRBV12-3/TRBV12-4 . . CASSRTALQRNTEAFF TGTGCCAGCAGCCGGACAGCTTTACAGAGGAACACTGAAGCTTTCTTT
TRBJ2-7 TRBV4-2 . few CASSPPSGALTYEQYF TGTGCCAGCAGCCCGCCATCAGGGGCTCTTACCTACGAGCAGTACTTC
TRBJ2-3 TRBV24-1 TRBD2 . CATSDLQGLSGGLITDTQYF TGTGCCACCAGTGATTTGCAGGGCCTTAGCGGGGGCCTTATCACAGATACGCAGTATTTT
TRBJ2-2 TRBV21-1 . . CASSMPRDPGELFF TGTGCCAGCAGCATGCCCAGGGACCCCGGGGAGCTGTTTTTT
TRBJ2-1 TRBV4-3 . few CASSPGSLGEQFF TGCGCCAGCAGTCCGGGGTCGTTGGGTGAGCAGTTCTTC
TRBJ2-7 TRBV13 . few CASSISGWGGEQYF TGTGCCAGCAGCATCTCGGGATGGGGCGGCGAGCAGTACTTC
TRBJ1-5 TRBV7-8 . few CAGSETIGRNQPQHF TGTGCCGGGTCCGAGACCATAGGGCGGAATCAGCCCCAGCATTTT
TRBJ2-5 TRBV7-7 . few CASSLSGYGETQYF TGTGCCAGCAGCTTATCAGGGTACGGGGAGACCCAGTACTTC
TRBJ1-5 TRBV6-2/TRBV6-3 . . CASSYAEGARNQPQHF TGTGCCAGCAGTTACGCCGAGGGAGCCCGCAATCAGCCCCAGCATTTT
TRBJ1-1 TRBV27 . . CASSPAGGTTAEAFF TGTGCCAGCAGCCCGGCAGGAGGGACGACCGCTGAAGCTTTCTTT
TRBJ2-7 TRBV16 . . CASSQSGAGEQYF TGTGCCAGCAGCCAATCGGGGGCGGGTGAGCAGTACTTC
TRBJ2-1 TRBV24-1 . . CATSDYQGHEQFF TGTGCCACCAGTGATTATCAGGGGCATGAGCAGTTCTTC
TRBJ2-1 TRBV29-1 . many CSVEGTENYNEQFF TGCAGCGTTGAAGGGACAGAGAATTACAATGAGCAGTTCTTC
TRBJ2-6 TRBV6-5 TRBD1 . CASGSRQGRANVLTF TGTGCCAGCGGGTCCCGACAGGGTAGGGCCAACGTCCTGACTTTC
TRBJ1-3 TRBV4-3 . few CASSQSGSGNTIYF TGCGCCAGCAGCCAGTCAGGGTCTGGAAACACCATATATTTT
TRBJ1-1 TRBV6-2/TRBV6-3 . . CASSYPGPRTEDFF TGTGCCAGCAGTTACCCAGGGCCGCGGACTGAAGATTTCTTT
TRBJ2-7 TRBV20-1 . . CSAPLSSYEQYF TGCAGTGCTCCACTTAGCTCCTACGAGCAGTACTTC
TRBJ2-7 TRBV12-3/TRBV12-4 TRBD1 . CASSQTDRGGGYEQYF TGTGCCAGCAGTCAAACCGACAGGGGAGGTGGCTACGAGCAGTACTTC
TRBJ1-2 TRBV4-3 TRBD1 few CASSQVVVTGQGANYGYTF TGCGCCAGCAGCCAAGTCGTTGTCACGGGACAGGGGGCCAACTATGGCTACACCTTC
TRBJ2-1 TRBV12-3/TRBV12-4 . few CASSLRRDGRNEQFF TGTGCCAGCAGTTTAAGGCGGGACGGTAGGAATGAGCAGTTCTTC
TRBJ2-3 TRBV6-6 TRBD1 . CASSYGQGAGDTQYF TGTGCCAGCAGTTACGGGCAGGGGGCTGGAGATACGCAGTATTTT
TRBJ2-3 TRBV2 . few CASSELVEGDTQYF TGTGCCAGCAGTGAACTAGTGGAGGGAGATACGCAGTATTTT
TRBJ2-3 TRBV29-1 TRBD1 few CSASGTGDLDTQYF TGCAGCGCCTCCGGGACAGGGGATTTGGATACGCAGTATTTT
TRBJ2-2 TRBV6-5 TRBD1 few CASSYGDSTGELFF TGTGCCAGCAGTTACGGGGACAGCACCGGGGAGCTGTTTTTT
TRBJ1-2 TRBV9 . . CASSPADSPNYGYTF TGTGCCAGCAGCCCAGCCGACAGTCCTAACTATGGCTACACCTTC
TRBJ2-1 TRBV5-6 . few CASSLVRLGNNEQFF TGTGCCAGCAGCTTGGTCCGCCTTGGGAACAATGAGCAGTTCTTC
TRBJ1-4 TRBV6-5 . . CASSPQWGNEKLFF TGTGCCAGCAGCCCACAGTGGGGCAACGAAAAACTGTTTTTT
TRBJ2-1 TRBV6-1 . few CASSEAPPRYEQFF TGTGCCAGCAGTGAAGCCCCGCCGAGATATGAGCAGTTCTTC
TRBJ2-1 TRBV3-1 TRBD2 few CASSQGLAAYNEQFF TGTGCCAGCAGCCAAGGGCTAGCGGCCTACAATGAGCAGTTCTTC
TRBJ2-2 TRBV11-3 . . CASSEGIGRRTPGGLFF TGTGCCAGCAGCGAGGGAATAGGGCGAAGAACACCGGGCGGGCTGTTTTTT
TRBJ1-5 TRBV18 . . CASSPVGYEDQPQHF TGTGCCAGCTCACCAGTAGGGTATGAGGATCAGCCCCAGCATTTT
TRBJ1-1 TRBV21-1 . . CASSKGQDHTEAFF TGTGCCAGCAGCAAAGGACAGGACCATACTGAAGCTTTCTTT
TRBJ2-2 TRBV24-1 . once CATSDLTALPGSGELFF TGTGCCACCAGTGATCTGACGGCCCTGCCAGGGTCCGGGGAGCTGTTTTTT
TRBJ2-1 TRBV7-8 TRBD1 . CASSQGDVTEQFF TGTGCCAGCAGTCAGGGGGACGTGACTGAGCAGTTCTTC
TRBJ1-1 TRBV20-1 . . CSAKTEIQGDTEAFF TGCAGTGCCAAGACCGAAATCCAGGGAGACACTGAAGCTTTCTTT
TRBJ2-7 TRBV4-1 . few CASSQSTSREQYF TGCGCCAGCAGCCAATCCACATCGAGGGAGCAGTACTTC
TRBJ2-7 TRBV29-1 . many CSVGVTYEQYF TGCAGCGTTGGTGTTACGTACGAGCAGTACTTC
TRBJ2-3 TRBV29-1 . . CSVTADTQYF TGCAGCGTTACCGCTGATACGCAGTATTTT